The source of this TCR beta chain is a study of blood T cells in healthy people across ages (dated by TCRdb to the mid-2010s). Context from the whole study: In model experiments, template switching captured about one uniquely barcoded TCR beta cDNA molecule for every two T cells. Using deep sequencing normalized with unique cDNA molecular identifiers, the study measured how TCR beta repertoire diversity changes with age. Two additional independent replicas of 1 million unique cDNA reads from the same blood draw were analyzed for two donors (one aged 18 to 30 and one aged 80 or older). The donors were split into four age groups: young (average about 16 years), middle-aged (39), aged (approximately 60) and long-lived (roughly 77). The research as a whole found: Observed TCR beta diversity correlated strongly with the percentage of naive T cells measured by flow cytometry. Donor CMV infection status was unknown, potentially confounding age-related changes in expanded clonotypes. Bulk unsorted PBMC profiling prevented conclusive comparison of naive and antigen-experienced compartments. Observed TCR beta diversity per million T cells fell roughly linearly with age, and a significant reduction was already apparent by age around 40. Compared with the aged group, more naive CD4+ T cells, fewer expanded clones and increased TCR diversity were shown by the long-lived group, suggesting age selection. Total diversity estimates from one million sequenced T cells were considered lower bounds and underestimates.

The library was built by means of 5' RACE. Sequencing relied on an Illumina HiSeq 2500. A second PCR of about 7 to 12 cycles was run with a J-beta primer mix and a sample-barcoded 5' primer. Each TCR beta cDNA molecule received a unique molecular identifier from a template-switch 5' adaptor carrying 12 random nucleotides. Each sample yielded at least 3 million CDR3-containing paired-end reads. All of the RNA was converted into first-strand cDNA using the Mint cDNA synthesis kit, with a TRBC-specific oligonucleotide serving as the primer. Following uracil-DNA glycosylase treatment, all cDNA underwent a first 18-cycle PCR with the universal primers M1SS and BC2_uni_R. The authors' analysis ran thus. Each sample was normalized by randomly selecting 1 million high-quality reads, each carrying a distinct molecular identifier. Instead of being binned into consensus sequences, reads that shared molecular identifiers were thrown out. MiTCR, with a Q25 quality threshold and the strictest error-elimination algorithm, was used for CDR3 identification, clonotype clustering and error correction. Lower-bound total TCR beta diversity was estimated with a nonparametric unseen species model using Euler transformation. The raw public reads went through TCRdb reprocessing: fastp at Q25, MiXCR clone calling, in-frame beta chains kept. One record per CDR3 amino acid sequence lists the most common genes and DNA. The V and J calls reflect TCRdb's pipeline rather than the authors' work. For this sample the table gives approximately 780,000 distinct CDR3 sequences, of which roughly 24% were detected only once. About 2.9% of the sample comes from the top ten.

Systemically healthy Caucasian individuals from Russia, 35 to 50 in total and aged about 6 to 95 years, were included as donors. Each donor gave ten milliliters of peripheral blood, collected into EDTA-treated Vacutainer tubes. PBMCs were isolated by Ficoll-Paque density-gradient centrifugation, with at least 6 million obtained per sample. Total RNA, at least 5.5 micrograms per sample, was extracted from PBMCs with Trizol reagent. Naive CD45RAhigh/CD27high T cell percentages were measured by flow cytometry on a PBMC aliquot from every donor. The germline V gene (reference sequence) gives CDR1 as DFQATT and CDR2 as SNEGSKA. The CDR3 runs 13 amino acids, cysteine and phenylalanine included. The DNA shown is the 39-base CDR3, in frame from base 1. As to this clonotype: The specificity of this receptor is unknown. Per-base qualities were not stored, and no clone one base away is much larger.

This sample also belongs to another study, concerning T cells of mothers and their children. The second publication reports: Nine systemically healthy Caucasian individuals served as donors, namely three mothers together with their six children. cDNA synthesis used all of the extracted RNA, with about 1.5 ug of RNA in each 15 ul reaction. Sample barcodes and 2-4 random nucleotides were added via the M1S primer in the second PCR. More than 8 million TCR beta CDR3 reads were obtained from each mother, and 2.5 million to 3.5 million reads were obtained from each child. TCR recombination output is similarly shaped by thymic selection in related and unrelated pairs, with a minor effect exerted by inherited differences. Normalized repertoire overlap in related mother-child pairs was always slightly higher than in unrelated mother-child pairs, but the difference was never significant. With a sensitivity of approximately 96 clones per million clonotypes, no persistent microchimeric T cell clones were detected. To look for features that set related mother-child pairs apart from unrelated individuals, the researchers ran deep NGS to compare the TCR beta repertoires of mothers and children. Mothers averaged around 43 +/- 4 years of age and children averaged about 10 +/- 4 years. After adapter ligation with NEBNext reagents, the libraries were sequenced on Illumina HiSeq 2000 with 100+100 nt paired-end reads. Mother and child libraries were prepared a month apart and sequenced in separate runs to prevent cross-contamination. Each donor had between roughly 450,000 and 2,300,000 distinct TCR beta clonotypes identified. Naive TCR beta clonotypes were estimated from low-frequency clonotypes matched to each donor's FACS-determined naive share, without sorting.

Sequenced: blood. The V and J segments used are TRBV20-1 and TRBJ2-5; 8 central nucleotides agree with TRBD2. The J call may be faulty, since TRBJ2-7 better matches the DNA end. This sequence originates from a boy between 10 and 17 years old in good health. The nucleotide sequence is TGCAGTGCCCCGGGGGGGAAGTCCTACGAGCAGTACTTC. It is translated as CSAPGGKSYEQYF.